These 4 T cell receptor beta chains originate from one sample sequenced in a study of chemoradiotherapy in HPV16-positive cancers. The repertoire was sequenced with immunoSEQ multiplex PCR; TCRdb's copy has only in-frame clones and lacks some. The repertoire has 8,300 or so clones, approximately 70% of them found once; the top ten carry around 10%. The source material was tumor tissue, sampled from a patient who underwent chemoradiotherapy. These receptors originate from a human donor with HPV-associated anogenital cancer.

This sequence joins TRBV6-4 and TRBJ1-5; possibly TRBD1 for D (6 bases). The CDR3 totals 16 residues. Germline-derived CDR1 and CDR2 are MRHNA and SNTAGT. The V end lost 3 bases, the J end lost 3 bases, and 15 bases lay between the germline ends. CDR3 bases: TGTGCCAGCAGTGAAGCCCCGGGACAACCCAATCAGCCCCAGCATTTT. Protein: CASSEAPGQPNQPQHF.

The rearrangement links TRBV18 to TRBJ1-1; D perhaps matches TRBD1 (5 bases). Germline V gene lookup returns CDR1 KGHSH and CDR2 LQKENI. Between the trimmed V and J ends, which lost 4 bases and 3 bases, there was a span of 9 bases. This CDR3 has 13 amino acids. The CDR3 region has the DNA TGTGCCAGCTCACGAGAAGGGGACACTGAAGCTTTCTTT. It yields the protein CASSREGDTEAFF.

On this clone: Germline is not matched at one junction end, which may reflect a read error. In DNA, the CDR3 is TGTGCTAGCAGCTTATCGCGGTCCTACAATGAGCAGTTCTTC. It yields the protein CASSLSRSYNEQFF. This chain joins TRBV7-7 and TRBJ2-1; no definite D call. The CDR3 extends over 14 amino acids. In germline, CDR1 is SSHAT, CDR2 FNYEAQ (reference sequence).

This clone was picked up a small number of times. The rearrangement uses TRBV28 and TRBJ2-7, with TRBD2 matching over 9 bases. Per the germline V gene, CDR1 is MDHEN and CDR2 is SYDVKM. The V and J ends lost 6 bases and 0 bases, in that order; junction bases with no gene match: 3. CDR3 length: 14 amino acids. The DNA for the CDR3 is TGTGCCAGCAGCCCGACTAGCGGCTCCTACGAGCAGTACTTC. Translating gives CASSPTSGSYEQYF.